The next 17 T cell receptor beta chains were all read from a single sample in a study of glioma-infiltrating T cells. TCR alpha and beta CDR3 regions were amplified from RNA using iRepertoire nested multiplex PCR. TCRdb redid the calling of the multiplex PCR reads with MiXCR, one entry per CDR3 protein. Here the sample spans approximately 120,000 distinct CDR3 sequences, around a quarter being singletons. Sequencing used glioma tissue, nonneoplastic brain tissue, or PBMCs (not recorded which). The receptors derive from a human donor with low-grade glioma or glioblastoma, undergoing nonglioma brain surgery, or in good health (not recorded which).

On this clonotype: This may be a read error: a much more frequent sequence differs by one nucleotide. V and J are TRBV25-1 and TRBJ2-2, with D possibly being TRBD2 (5 bases). Germline V lookup: CDR1 MGHDK, CDR2 SYGVNS. The CDR3 is 14 residues long. DNA for the CDR3: TGTGCCAGCAGTCGGCTGCTGAACACCGGGGAGCGGTTTTTT. The encoded protein is CASSRLLNTGERFF.

This clonotype was observed many times. This chain uses TRBV3-1 with TRBJ1-1, with TRBD1 identical over 9 bases. With 2 bases clipped from V and 10 bases from J, the junction kept 2 bases outside the gene matches. The CDR3 runs to 12 residues. CDR1 and CDR2 from the germline V gene are LGHDT and YNNKEL (reference sequence). The CDR3 reads CASSQLDRGAFF. The CDR3 DNA reads TGTGCCAGCAGCCAATTGGACAGGGGAGCTTTCTTT.

This clonotype was seen many times. The chain has TRBV5-8 and TRBJ1-1; D gene uncertain. Germline loops: CDR1 SGHTS, CDR2 YDEGEE. The CDR3 contains 13 residues. V was pared by 1 base and J by 6 bases, with 10 bases between. The CDR3 sequence: CASSLRRRAEAFF. CDR3 DNA sequence: TGTGCCAGCAGCTTGCGGAGGAGGGCTGAAGCTTTCTTT.

Concerning this clonotype itself: A much more abundant neighbour one base away suggests this may be a read error. The rearrangement joins TRBV7-8 to TRBJ1-1, with no clear D. This CDR3 region has 15 residues. The germline V gene has CDR1 SGHVS and CDR2 FQNEAQ. The CDR3 sequence: CTSSLYPPKDTEAFF. The CDR3 nucleotides read TGTACCAGCAGCCTTTATCCCCCCAAGGACACTGAAGCTTTCTTT. The full variable domain, rest sourced from reference TRBV7-8 and TRBJ1-1, is GAGVSQSPRYKVAKRGQDVALRCDPISGHVSLFWYQQALGQGPEFLTYFQNEAQLDKSGLPSDRFFAERPEGSVSTLKIQRTQQEDSAVYLCTSSLYPPKDTEAFFGQGTRLTVV.

This clonotype has a handful of counts. A much bigger clone sits one base away, suggesting this may be a read error. This sequence joins TRBV29-1 and TRBJ2-7; possibly TRBD1 or TRBD2 for D (5 bases each). Looked up from germline, CDR1 is SQVTM and CDR2 is ANQGSEA. Trimming removed 1 base from V and 6 bases from J, with 10 bases in between. CDR3 size: 12 residues. CDR3 sequence (DNA): TGCAGCGTTGAAGGGGGGTGGGGCGAGCAGTACTTC. This translates into CSVEGGWGEQYF.

A note on this clonotype: A much larger clone lies one base from this, so it may be a read error. The V gene is TRBV7-9, the J gene TRBJ1-5, with a weak D call TRBD1 (6 bases). Germline lookup yields CDR1 SEHNR and CDR2 FQNEAQ (reference sequence). CDR3 length equals 14 residues. CDR3 region: CASSLQGWSQHQHF. The CDR3 nucleotides are TGTGCCAGCAGCCTACAGGGTTGGAGTCAGCACCAGCATTTT.

The table lists this clonotype with many counts. The gene calls are TRBV20-1 and TRBJ2-5, with D possibly matching TRBD1 (5 bases). The CDR3 sequence is 15 residues long. Germline-derived CDR1 and CDR2 are DFQATT and SNEGSKA (reference sequence). Trimming took 5 bases from V and 3 from J, leaving 19 bases between them. CDR3 loop: CSAAFLTALKETQYF. For the CDR3, the DNA is TGCAGTGCTGCTTTCCTGACAGCCCTGAAAGAGACCCAGTACTTC.

This clonotype was detected ten times or more. The chain combines TRBV20-1 with TRBJ2-3, with 7 nucleotides matching TRBD2. V trimming: 4 bases; J trimming: 3 bases; junction bases outside the gene matches: 7. The germline CDR1 and CDR2 sequences are DFQATT and SNEGSKA (reference sequence). This CDR3 has 14 residues. CDR3 loop: CSAKDSGYTDTQYF. Written as DNA, the CDR3 is TGCAGTGCTAAAGATAGCGGGTATACAGATACGCAGTATTTT.

This clonotype was detected ten times or more. The chain carries TRBV14 and TRBJ1-1; TRBD1 matches at 8 bases. After removal of 3 bases from V and 0 bases from J, the junction contained 6 bases not matched to a gene. CDR3 length: 16 amino acids. Germline CDR1 SGHDN, CDR2 FVKESK. CDR3 bases: TGTGCCAGCAGCCATCCCAACAGGGGGATGAACACTGAAGCTTTCTTT. This translates into CASSHPNRGMNTEAFF.

The chain has TRBV7-3 and TRBJ1-1; D remains ambiguous. The V and J ends lost 7 bases and 0 bases respectively, with 9 bases between them. Germline CDR1 is SGHTA and CDR2 is FQGTGA. This CDR3 contains 13 residues. Here the CDR3 reads CASISPVNTEAFF. The CDR3, as DNA: TGTGCCAGCATCTCACCCGTGAACACTGAAGCTTTCTTT.

This clonotype has ten or more counts. J is TRBJ2-1 and V is TRBV4-3; 7 positions match TRBD2. The CDR3 consists of 18 residues. Germline V gene data show CDR1 as LGHNA and CDR2 as YSLEER. V was pared by 0 bases and J by 5 bases, with 13 bases of the junction left unmatched. The chain's CDR3 is CASSQDPHGGRANNEQFF. As DNA, the CDR3 is TGCGCCAGCAGCCAAGATCCACATGGGGGGAGGGCTAACAATGAGCAGTTCTTC.

This clonotype was observed at least ten times. This rearrangement joins TRBV4-1 to TRBJ1-1; weak D call: TRBD1 (5 bases). V was pared by 1 base and J by 1 base, with 10 bases between. This CDR3 is 15 amino acids long. Germline V gives CDR1 MGHRA, CDR2 YSYEKL. The CDR3 sequence: CASSQAGGPNTEAFF. In nucleotides, the CDR3 is TGCGCCAGCAGCCAAGCGGGGGGACCGAACACTGAAGCTTTCTTT.

This clonotype was detected ten times or more. The V gene is TRBV18, the J gene TRBJ2-2; the D gene could be TRBD1 or TRBD2 (5 bases each). The CDR3 runs to 15 residues. Germline loops: CDR1 KGHSH, CDR2 LQKENI. V dropped 2 bases and J dropped 11 bases, with 18 bases sitting between them. DNA of the CDR3: TGTGCCAGCTCACCAAACGGGGCAAGCCGCGAAGAGCTGTTTTTT. It translates to CASSPNGASREELFF.

The sample holds many counts of this clonotype. The chain carries TRBV19 and TRBJ2-3; 8 positions match TRBD1. Germline CDR1 is LNHDA and CDR2 is SQIVND (reference sequence). V lost 7 bases and J lost 5; bases outside the gene matches: 11. The CDR3 contains 15 residues. This CDR3 is CASTLGQANRDTQYF. Here the CDR3 DNA reads TGTGCCAGTACCCTGGGACAGGCTAACAGAGATACGCAGTATTTT.

This clonotype was recorded a few times. This chain links TRBV7-6 with TRBJ2-7, with a possible D match to TRBD1 (6 bases). This CDR3 has 13 residues. Trimming left V 5 bases short and J 3 bases short, with 11 bases between. Germline V gene data show CDR1 as SGHVS and CDR2 as FNYEAQ. As DNA, the CDR3 is TGTGCCAGCAGCCTAGGGACATTCTACGAGCAGTACTTC. Amino acid sequence: CASSLGTFYEQYF. The complete variable domain, with remaining parts taken from reference TRBV7-6 and TRBJ2-7, reads GAGVSQSPRYKVTKRGQDVALRCDPISGHVSLYWYRQALGQGPEFLTYFNYEAQQDKSGLPNDRFSAERPEGSISTLTIQRTEQRDSAMYRCASSLGTFYEQYFGPGTRLTVT.

The J gene is TRBJ2-3, the V gene TRBV20-1; D unclear. CDR1 and CDR2 (germline): DFQATT, SNEGSKA (reference sequence). The CDR3 has 11 amino acids. The V end lost 2 bases, the J end lost 12 bases, and 12 bases lay between the germline ends. The CDR3 loop is CSARTDETQYF. Here the CDR3 DNA reads TGCAGTGCTAGAACCGACGAGACCCAGTATTTT.

Ten or more counts support this clonotype. This rearrangement joins TRBV7-2 to TRBJ1-6, with 7 bases identical to TRBD1. With V trimmed by 5 bases and J by 7 bases, 11 bases remained unmatched. Germline V gives CDR1 SGHTA, CDR2 FQGNSA. This CDR3 contains 16 residues. CDR3 sequence reads: CASSPRTGTANSPLHF. The CDR3 DNA reads TGTGCCAGCAGCCCTCGTACCGGGACAGCCAATTCACCCCTCCACTTT.